Presented here are 7 T cell receptor beta chains from one specimen sequenced in a study of T cells in Graves' hyperthyroidism and ophthalmopathy. Amplified TCR beta CDR3 regions derived from RNA transcripts. An initial round of RT-PCR targeting the TCR CDR3 relied on the HTBI primer set. TCRdb analysed the multiplex PCR reads with MiXCR anew, one entry per CDR3 protein. Here the sample spans a few hundred thousand distinct CDR3 sequences, more than 15% being singletons. What was sequenced was blood. Every receptor here comes from a woman younger than 30 with Graves' ophthalmopathy.

This clonotype was seen a handful of times. The chain joins TRBV28 to TRBJ2-6; tentative D call: TRBD2 (6 bases). Germline values: CDR1 MDHEN, CDR2 SYDVKM. Trimming left V 7 bases short and J 0 bases short, with 25 bases between. CDR3 length equals 20 residues. The CDR3 DNA reads TGTGCCAGCACCCGGGATCTCGTAGACAGAGCGGGCTCTGGGGCCAACGTCCTGACTTTC. This codes for CASTRDLVDRAGSGANVLTF. Together with reference TRBV28 and TRBJ2-6, the CDR3 gives the full variable domain: DVKVTQSSRYLVKRTGEKVFLECVQDMDHENMFWYRQDPGLGLRLIYFSYDVKMKEKGDIPEGYSVSREKKERFSLILESASTNQTSMYLCASTRDLVDRAGSGANVLTFGAGSRLTVL.

This clonotype has a count of ten or more. V is TRBV7-9 and J is TRBJ1-2; D gene unclear. The CDR3 spans 16 residues. Germline values: CDR1 SEHNR, CDR2 FQNEAQ (reference sequence). Trimming stripped 4 bases from V and 3 bases from J, with 18 bases between. DNA for the CDR3: TGTGCCAGCAGCTCCCCGGAGAGGGCTCCTGACTATGGCTACACCTTC. Translated, it gives CASSSPERAPDYGYTF.

This clonotype came up many times. J is TRBJ1-2 and V is TRBV11-2; 8 bases fit TRBD1. With V trimmed by 5 bases and J by 3 bases, 8 bases remained unmatched. The CDR3 contains 15 residues. Germline CDR1 reads SGHAT; CDR2 reads FQNNGV. The CDR3 sequence is CASSPGQGGYYGYTF. The DNA for the CDR3 is TGTGCCAGCAGCCCTGGACAGGGAGGCTACTATGGCTACACCTTC.

This clonotype was counted a few times. The chain links TRBV28 to TRBJ2-7; TRBD1 matches 9 bases. This CDR3 has 14 amino acids. Germline V lookup: CDR1 MDHEN, CDR2 SYDVKM. The junction had 12 bases not matched to a gene; V was cut back by 8 bases and J by 7 bases. CDR3 DNA sequence: TGTGCCAGCGAACTGGGACAGGGCCTTGGGGAGCAGTACTTC. It translates to CASELGQGLGEQYF.

The sample holds many counts of this clonotype. The V call is TRBV6-1, the J call TRBJ1-5; 7 bases align to TRBD1. The germline V gene encodes CDR1 MNHNS and CDR2 SASEGT. The CDR3 totals 14 residues. Trimming at V came to 6 bases and at J to 0 bases, leaving 2 bases not matched to a gene. The DNA of the CDR3 is TGTGCCAGCAGAGGGACAGATAGCAATCAGCCCCAGCATTTT. Protein product: CASRGTDSNQPQHF.

On this clonotype itself: This may be a read error, as it is one base from a much larger clone. The rearrangement uses TRBV2 and TRBJ2-3, with no clear D. Germline V gene sequence: CDR1 SNHLY, CDR2 FYNNEI. The CDR3 extends over 13 amino acids. The CDR3 region is CASSEDSTDTQCF. The DNA for the CDR3 is TGTGCCAGCAGTGAAGATAGCACAGATACGCAGTGTTTT. Together with reference TRBV2 and TRBJ2-3, the CDR3 gives the full variable domain: EPEVTQTPSHQVTQMGQEVILRCVPISNHLYFYWYRQILGQKVEFLVSFYNNEISEKSEIFDDQFSVERPDGSNFTLKIRSTKLEDSAMYFCASSEDSTDTQCFGPGTRLTVL.

Remarks on this clonotype: Possible read error: a much larger clone is one base away. V and J are TRBV7-3 and TRBJ2-3, with 11 nucleotides matching TRBD2. This CDR3 spans 17 amino acids. The V segment lost 4 bases and the J segment 4 bases; nucleotides outside the gene matches: 10. From germline, CDR1 is SGHTA and CDR2 FQGTGA. Here the CDR3 DNA reads TGTGCCAGCAGCTCCGGACTAGCGGGTTACGAGGCAGATACGCAGTATTTT. This gives the protein CASSSGLAGYEADTQYF.